The sample holds a few counts of the clone carrying this TCR beta chain. Its antigen is still unknown. The data derive from a study of T cell repertoires in cytomegalovirus infection. V was clipped by 3 bases and J by 1 base; unmatched bases: 3. The CDR3 sequence is 14 residues long. Germline CDR1 SGDLS, CDR2 YYNGEE. Study-wide points: The response measured ex vivo was dominated by TCR beta clonotypes (HLA-C-restricted and CMV-specific).

TCRdb re-called the reads through MiXCR, storing one row per CDR3 protein. The sample records about 490,000 distinct CDR3 sequences, 15% to 20% being singletons. The clonotype comes from a human donor in good health (CMV status not recorded). Some clones in this sample may be carry-over from other donors' samples. The gene calls are TRBV9 and TRBJ1-1; TRBD1 matches at 7 bases. The sample consisted of CD8+ T cells from PBMCs. This chain's CDR3 is CASSAGGRNTEAFF. As DNA, the CDR3 is TGTGCCAGCAGCGCAGGGGGAAGGAACACTGAAGCTTTCTTT.